The T cell receptor (beta chain) described here comes from a study of PD-L1 blockade in urothelial cancer. Noted time point: pretreatment peripheral blood. Patients had urothelial carcinoma that was locally advanced or metastatic. What went into each PCR as a spike was synthetic TCR analog templates. Data came from immunoSEQ multiplex PCR; TCRdb stores just in-frame clones and leaves some out. The table includes about 87,000 clones, roughly 90% detected once. CDR1 and CDR2 (germline): SQVTM, ANQGSEA. There are 14 residues in the CDR3. V was pared by 6 bases and J by 8 bases, with 19 bases between. This chain links TRBV29-1 with TRBJ1-4; tentatively, D is TRBD1 (5 bases). Specimen: PBMCs, collected around atezolizumab (anti-PD-L1) treatment. This TCR derives from a woman of 80 years or more with urothelial cancer. CDR3 in DNA: TGCAGCGTAGGCCTCGGGCGGAACAGGGAAAAACTGTTTTTT. Translated: CSVGLGRNREKLFF.